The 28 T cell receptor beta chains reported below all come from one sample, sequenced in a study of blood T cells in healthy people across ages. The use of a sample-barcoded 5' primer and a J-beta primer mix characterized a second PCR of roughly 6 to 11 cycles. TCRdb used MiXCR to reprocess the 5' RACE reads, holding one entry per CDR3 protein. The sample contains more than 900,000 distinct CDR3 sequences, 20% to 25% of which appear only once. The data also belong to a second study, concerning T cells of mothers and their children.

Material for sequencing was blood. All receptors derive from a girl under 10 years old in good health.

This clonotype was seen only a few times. The CDR3 spells CASNIRREVPDTQYF. The CDR3 bases are TGTGCCAGCAACATACGGCGGGAGGTCCCAGATACGCAGTATTTT. The chain recombines TRBV12-3 or TRBV12-4 with TRBJ2-3; 8 bases agree with TRBD2. CDR3 length equals 15 residues. V shed 7 bases and J 4 bases; nucleotides not matched to a gene: 10.

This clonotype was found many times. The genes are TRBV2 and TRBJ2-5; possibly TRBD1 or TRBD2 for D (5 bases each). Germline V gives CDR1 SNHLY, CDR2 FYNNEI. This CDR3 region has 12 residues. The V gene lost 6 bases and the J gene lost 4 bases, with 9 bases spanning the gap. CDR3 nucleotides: TGTGCCAGCAGCCGGGACCGAGAGACCCAGTACTTC. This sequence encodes CASSRDRETQYF.

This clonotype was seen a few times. The CDR3 DNA is TGCGCCAGCAGTGAGAGTGGTGCGGATGGCTACACCTTC. This encodes CASSESGADGYTF. The J gene is TRBJ1-2, the V gene TRBV10-1; no firm D call. CDR1 is WNHNN, CDR2 SYGVQD, per germline (reference sequence). Trimming removed 2 bases at V and 6 bases at J, with 10 bases between. The CDR3 consists of 13 residues.

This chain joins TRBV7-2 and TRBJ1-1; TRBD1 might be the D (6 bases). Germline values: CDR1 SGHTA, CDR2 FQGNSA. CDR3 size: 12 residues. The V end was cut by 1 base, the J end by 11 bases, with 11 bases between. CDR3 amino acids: CASSLEGHGAFF. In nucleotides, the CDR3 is TGTGCCAGCAGCTTAGAGGGACACGGGGCTTTCTTT.

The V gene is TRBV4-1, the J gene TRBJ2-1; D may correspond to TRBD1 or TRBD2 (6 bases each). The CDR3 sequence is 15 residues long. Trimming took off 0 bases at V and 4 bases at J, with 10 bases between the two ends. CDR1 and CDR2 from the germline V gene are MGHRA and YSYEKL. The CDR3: CASSQEGGGYNEQFF. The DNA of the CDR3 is TGCGCCAGCAGCCAAGAGGGGGGCGGGTACAATGAGCAGTTCTTC.

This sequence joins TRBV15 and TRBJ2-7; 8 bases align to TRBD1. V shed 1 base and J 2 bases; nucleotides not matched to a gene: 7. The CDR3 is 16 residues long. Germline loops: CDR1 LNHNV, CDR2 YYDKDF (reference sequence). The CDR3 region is CATSRGADRGTYEQYF. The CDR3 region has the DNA TGTGCCACCAGCAGAGGCGCCGACAGGGGAACCTACGAGCAGTACTTC. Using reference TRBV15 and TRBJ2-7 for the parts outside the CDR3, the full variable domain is DAMVIQNPRYQVTQFGKPVTLSCSQTLNHNVMYWYQQKSSQAPKLLFHYYDKDFNNEADTPDNFQSRRPNTSFCFLDIRSPGLGDTAMYLCATSRGADRGTYEQYFGPGTRLTVT.

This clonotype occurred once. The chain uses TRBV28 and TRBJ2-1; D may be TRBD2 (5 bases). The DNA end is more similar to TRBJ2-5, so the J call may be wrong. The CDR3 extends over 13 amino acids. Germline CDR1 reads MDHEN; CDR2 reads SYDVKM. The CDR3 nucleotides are TGTGCCAGCAGGGGTCACGGGGAGGAGACCCAGTACTTC. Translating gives CASRGHGEETQYF.

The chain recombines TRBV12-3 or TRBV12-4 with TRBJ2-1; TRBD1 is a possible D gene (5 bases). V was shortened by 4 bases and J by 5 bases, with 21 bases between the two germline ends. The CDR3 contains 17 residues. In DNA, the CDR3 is TGTGCCAGCAGTTCAAGTCTTCTCGGGCTAGGGGACAATGAGCAGTTCTTC. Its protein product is CASSSSLLGLGDNEQFF.

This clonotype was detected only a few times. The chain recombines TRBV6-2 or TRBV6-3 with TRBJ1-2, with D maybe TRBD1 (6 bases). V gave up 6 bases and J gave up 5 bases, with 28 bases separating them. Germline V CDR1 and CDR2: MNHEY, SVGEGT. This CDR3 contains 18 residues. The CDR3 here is CASRTTGTNIQFTYGYTF. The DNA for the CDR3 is TGTGCCAGCAGAACCACCGGGACAAACATCCAATTCACTTATGGCTACACCTTC.

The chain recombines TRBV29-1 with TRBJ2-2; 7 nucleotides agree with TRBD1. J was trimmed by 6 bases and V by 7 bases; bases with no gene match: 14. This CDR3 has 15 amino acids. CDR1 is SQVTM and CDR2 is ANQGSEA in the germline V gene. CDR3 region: CSAPDPGQFSGELFF. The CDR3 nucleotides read TGCAGCGCCCCCGACCCGGGACAGTTTTCCGGGGAGCTGTTTTTT.

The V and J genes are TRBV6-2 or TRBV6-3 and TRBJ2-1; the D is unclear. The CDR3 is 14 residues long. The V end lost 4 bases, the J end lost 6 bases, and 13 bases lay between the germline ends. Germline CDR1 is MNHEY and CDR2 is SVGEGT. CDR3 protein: CASSSVTFTNEQFF. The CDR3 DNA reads TGTGCCAGCAGTTCCGTGACTTTCACCAATGAGCAGTTCTTC.

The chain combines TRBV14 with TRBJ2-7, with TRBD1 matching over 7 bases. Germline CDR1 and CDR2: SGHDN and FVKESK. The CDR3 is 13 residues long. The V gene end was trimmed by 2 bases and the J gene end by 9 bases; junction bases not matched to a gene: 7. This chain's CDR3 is CASSQPDRQGQYF. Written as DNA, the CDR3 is TGTGCCAGCAGCCAACCAGATCGACAGGGGCAGTACTTC.

CDR3 bases: TGTGCCATCCAGAGGGGTATCGAGACCCAGTACTTC. The encoded protein is CAIQRGIETQYF. The chain employs TRBV7-2 and TRBJ2-5; D may match TRBD1 or TRBD2 (5 bases each). The CDR3 consists of 12 residues. CDR1 SGHTA and CDR2 FQGNSA come from the germline V gene. V lost 10 bases to trimming and J lost 5 bases, with 14 bases between them.

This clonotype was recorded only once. The CDR3 DNA follows: TGTGCCAGCAGCCAGTCGGAGTTGGGGGGTGAGCAGTTCTTC. Translated, it gives CASSQSELGGEQFF. The V gene is TRBV4-2, the J gene TRBJ2-1; a possible D gene is TRBD2 (6 bases). Germline V gives CDR1 LGHNA, CDR2 YNFKEQ. The CDR3 extends over 14 amino acids. V was pared by 3 bases and J by 9 bases, with 15 bases between.

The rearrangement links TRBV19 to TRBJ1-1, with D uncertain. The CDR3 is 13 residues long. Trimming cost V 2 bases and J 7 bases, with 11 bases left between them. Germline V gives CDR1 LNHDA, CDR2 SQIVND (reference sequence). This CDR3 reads CASSIYGVGEAFF. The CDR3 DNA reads TGTGCCAGTAGTATATATGGTGTTGGTGAAGCTTTCTTT.

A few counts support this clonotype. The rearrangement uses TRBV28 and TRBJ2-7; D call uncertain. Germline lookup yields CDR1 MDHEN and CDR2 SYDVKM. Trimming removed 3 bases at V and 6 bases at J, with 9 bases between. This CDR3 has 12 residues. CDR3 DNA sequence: TGTGCCAGCAGTTTTGGTAGTCTCGAGCAGTACTTC. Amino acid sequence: CASSFGSLEQYF. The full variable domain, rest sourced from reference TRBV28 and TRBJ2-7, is DVKVTQSSRYLVKRTGEKVFLECVQDMDHENMFWYRQDPGLGLRLIYFSYDVKMKEKGDIPEGYSVSREKKERFSLILESASTNQTSMYLCASSFGSLEQYFGPGTRLTVT.

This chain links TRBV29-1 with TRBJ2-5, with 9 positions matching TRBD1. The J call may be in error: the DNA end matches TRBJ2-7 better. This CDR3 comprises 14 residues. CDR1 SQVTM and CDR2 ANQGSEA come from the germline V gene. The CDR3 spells CSVEGQGRAYEQYF. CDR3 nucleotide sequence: TGCAGCGTCGAGGGACAGGGAAGAGCCTACGAGCAGTACTTC.

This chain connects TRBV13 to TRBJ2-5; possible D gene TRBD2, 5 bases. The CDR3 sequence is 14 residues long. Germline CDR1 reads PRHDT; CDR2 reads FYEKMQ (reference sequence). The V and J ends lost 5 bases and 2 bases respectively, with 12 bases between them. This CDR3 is CASSLWERQETQYF. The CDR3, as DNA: TGTGCCAGCAGCCTCTGGGAGCGACAAGAGACCCAGTACTTC.

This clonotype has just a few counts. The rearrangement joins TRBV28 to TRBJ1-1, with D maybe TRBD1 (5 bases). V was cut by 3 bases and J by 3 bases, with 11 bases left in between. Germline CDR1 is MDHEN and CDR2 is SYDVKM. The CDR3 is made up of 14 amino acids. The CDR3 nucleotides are TGTGCCAGCAGTTTCCCAGGAGGGGACACTGAAGCTTTCTTT. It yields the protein CASSFPGGDTEAFF.

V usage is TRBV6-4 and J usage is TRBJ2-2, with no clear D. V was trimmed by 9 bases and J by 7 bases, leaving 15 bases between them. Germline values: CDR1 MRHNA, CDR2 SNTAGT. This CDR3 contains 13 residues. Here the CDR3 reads CASTQQDRGELFF. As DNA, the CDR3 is TGTGCCAGTACCCAGCAAGACCGCGGGGAGCTGTTTTTT.

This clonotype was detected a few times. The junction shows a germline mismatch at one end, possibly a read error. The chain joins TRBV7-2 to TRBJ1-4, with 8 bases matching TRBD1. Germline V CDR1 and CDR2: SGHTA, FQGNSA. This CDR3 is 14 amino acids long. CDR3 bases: TGTGCCAGCAGCTTATTAACAGGGGGAGAAAAACTGCTTTTT. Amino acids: CASSLLTGGEKLLF.

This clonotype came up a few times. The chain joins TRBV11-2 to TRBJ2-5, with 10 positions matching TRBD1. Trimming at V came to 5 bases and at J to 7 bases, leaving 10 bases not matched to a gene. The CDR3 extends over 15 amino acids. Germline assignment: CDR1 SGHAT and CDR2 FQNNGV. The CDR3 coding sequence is TGTGCCAGCAGCACTTTGACAGGGGGCGTTGGGACCCAGTACTTC. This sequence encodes CASSTLTGGVGTQYF.

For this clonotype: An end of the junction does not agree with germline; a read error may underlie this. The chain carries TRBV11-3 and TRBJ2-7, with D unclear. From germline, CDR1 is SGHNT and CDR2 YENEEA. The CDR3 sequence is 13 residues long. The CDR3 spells CASSPPPRVEQHF. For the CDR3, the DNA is TGTGCCAGCAGCCCACCCCCAAGGGTCGAGCAGCACTTC. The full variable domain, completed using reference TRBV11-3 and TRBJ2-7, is EAGVVQSPRYKIIEKKQPVAFWCNPISGHNTLYWYLQNLGQGPELLIRYENEEAVDDSQLPKDRFSAERLKGVDSTLKIQPAELGDSAVYLCASSPPPRVEQHFGPGTRLTVT.

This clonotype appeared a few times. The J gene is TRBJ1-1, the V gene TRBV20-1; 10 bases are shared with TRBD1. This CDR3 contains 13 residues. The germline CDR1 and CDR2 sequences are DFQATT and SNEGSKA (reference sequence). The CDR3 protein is CRTDRGLGTEAFF. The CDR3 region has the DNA TGCAGGACGGACAGGGGGTTGGGCACTGAAGCTTTCTTT.

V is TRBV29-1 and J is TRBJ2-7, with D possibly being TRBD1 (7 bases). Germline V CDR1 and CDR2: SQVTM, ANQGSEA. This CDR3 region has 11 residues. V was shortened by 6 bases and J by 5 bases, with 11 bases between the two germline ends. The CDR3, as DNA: TGCAGCGTCCCCAGGGGGGACGAGCAGTACTTC. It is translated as CSVPRGDEQYF.

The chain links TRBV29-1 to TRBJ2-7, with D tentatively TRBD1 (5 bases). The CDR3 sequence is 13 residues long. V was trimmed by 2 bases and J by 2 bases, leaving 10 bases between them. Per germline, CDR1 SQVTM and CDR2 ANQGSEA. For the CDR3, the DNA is TGCAGCGTTGAAAGGACATCTCCCTACGAGCAGTACTTC. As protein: CSVERTSPYEQYF.

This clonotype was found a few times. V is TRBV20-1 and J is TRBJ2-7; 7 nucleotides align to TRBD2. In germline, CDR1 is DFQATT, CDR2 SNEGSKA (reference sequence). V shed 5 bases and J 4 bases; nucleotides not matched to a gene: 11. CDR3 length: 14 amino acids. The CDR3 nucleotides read TGCAGTGCTGGGCCGGGAACGGGGGGATACGAGCAGTACTTC. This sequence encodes CSAGPGTGGYEQYF.

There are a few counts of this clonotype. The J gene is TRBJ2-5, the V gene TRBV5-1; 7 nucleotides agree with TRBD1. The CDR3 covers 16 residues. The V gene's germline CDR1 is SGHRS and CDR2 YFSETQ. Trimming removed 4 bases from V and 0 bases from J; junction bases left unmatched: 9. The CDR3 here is CASSTRDSAYQETQYF. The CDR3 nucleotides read TGCGCCAGCAGCACCCGGGACAGCGCGTACCAAGAGACCCAGTACTTC.